The next 11 T cell receptor beta chains were all read from a single sample in a study of siplizumab effects on memory and regulatory T cells. TCRdb's table, derived via immunoSEQ multiplex PCR, lists solely in-frame clones and lacks some. The repertoire includes 100,000 to 120,000 clones, roughly 91% of them detected once, and 0.32% sits in the top ten. Sequencing was done on a sample of CD4+ T cells sorted from blood. The receptor source for this set is a human donor in good health.

V is TRBV5-4 and J is TRBJ2-3; perhaps TRBD1 as D (6 bases). Trimming left V 6 bases short and J 0 bases short, with 14 bases between. Germline CDR1 reads SGHNT; CDR2 reads YYREEE (reference sequence). The CDR3 length is 15 residues. The CDR3 sequence: CASNTGTHSTDTQYF. The DNA for the CDR3 is TGTGCCAGCAACACCGGGACACATAGCACAGATACGCAGTATTTT.

The rearrangement uses TRBV4-1 and TRBJ1-1; D gene ambiguous. This CDR3 spans 13 amino acids. Germline assignment: CDR1 MGHRA and CDR2 YSYEKL. The V and J ends lost 0 bases and 5 bases respectively, with 7 bases between them. This CDR3 reads CASSQEGRTEAFF. CDR3 DNA: TGCGCCAGCAGCCAAGAAGGGCGGACTGAAGCTTTCTTT.

V and J are TRBV19 and TRBJ1-1; 7 nucleotides line up with TRBD1. CDR1 and CDR2 from the germline V gene are LNHDA and SQIVND (reference sequence). Trimming at V came to 10 bases and at J to 5 bases, leaving 10 bases not matched to a gene. CDR3 size: 13 residues. The CDR3 DNA reads as TGTGCCATTCGCGGACAGGAATCTACTGAAGCTTTCTTT. This sequence encodes CAIRGQESTEAFF.

The V and J genes are TRBV4-2 and TRBJ2-3, with 13 nucleotides matching TRBD2. Looked up from germline, CDR1 is LGHNA and CDR2 is YNFKEQ. The CDR3 extends over 19 amino acids. V lost 1 base to trimming and J lost 0 bases; unmatched junction nucleotides: 7. The CDR3: CASSQVSLAGGLSTDTQYF. Here the CDR3 DNA reads TGTGCCAGCAGCCAAGTCTCACTAGCGGGAGGGCTGAGCACAGATACGCAGTATTTT.

The chain joins TRBV5-4 to TRBJ1-1; tentatively, D is TRBD1 (6 bases). Trimming removed 0 bases at V and 3 bases at J, with 12 bases between. There are 15 residues in the CDR3. Germline V gives CDR1 SGHNT, CDR2 YYREEE (reference sequence). CDR3 loop: CASSLEGGRDTEAFF. The CDR3, as DNA: TGTGCCAGCAGCTTGGAAGGGGGTCGGGACACTGAAGCTTTCTTT.

The J gene is TRBJ1-1, the V gene TRBV19; no clear D. The CDR3 runs to 14 residues. With 5 bases removed from V and 0 bases from J, the gap between germline ends came to 10 bases. CDR1 and CDR2 (germline): LNHDA, SQIVND (reference sequence). CDR3 sequence reads: CASSLRSMNTEAFF. CDR3 nucleotides: TGTGCCAGTAGTCTCCGGTCCATGAACACTGAAGCTTTCTTT.

The chain recombines TRBV5-4 with TRBJ2-1; D ambiguous. This CDR3 contains 11 residues. In germline, CDR1 is SGHNT, CDR2 YYREEE (reference sequence). The ends were cut back, 4 bases at V and 8 bases at J, with 7 bases in the middle. DNA of the CDR3: TGTGCCAGCAGCCAACGGGATGAGCAGTTCTTC. Amino acid sequence: CASSQRDEQFF.

This sequence joins TRBV30 and TRBJ1-2; D unresolved. The V end was cut by 0 bases, the J end by 10 bases, with 12 bases between. Per the germline V gene, CDR1 is GTSNPN and CDR2 is SVGIG (reference sequence). There are 12 residues in the CDR3. The CDR3 loop reads CAWSVLALDYTF. For the CDR3, the DNA is TGTGCCTGGAGTGTACTTGCTCTTGACTACACCTTC.

This clone was picked up one time. The rearrangement links TRBV5-4 to TRBJ2-1; D unresolved. V was clipped by 4 bases and J by 9 bases, with 23 bases between them. Germline V CDR1 and CDR2: SGHNT, YYREEE (reference sequence). The CDR3 is 16 amino acids. CDR3 amino acids: CASSRSSSGVGSEQFF. CDR3 sequence (DNA): TGTGCCAGCAGCCGTTCTTCCAGTGGGGTCGGGTCTGAGCAGTTCTTC.

The table lists this clone with a count of one. The chain combines TRBV4-1 with TRBJ2-5; D unresolved. Per the germline V gene, CDR1 is MGHRA and CDR2 is YSYEKL. This CDR3 has 15 amino acids. The V end was cut by 1 base, the J end by 4 bases, with 13 bases between. The CDR3: CASSQAGYSGETQYF. In DNA form, the CDR3 reads TGCGCCAGCAGCCAAGCCGGGTATAGTGGAGAGACCCAGTACTTC.

The genes are TRBV30 and TRBJ1-1; TRBD1 aligns across 7 bases. Germline-derived CDR1 and CDR2 are GTSNPN and SVGIG (reference sequence). This CDR3 contains 14 residues. V lost 2 bases and J lost 1; bases outside the gene matches: 4. The DNA for the CDR3 is TGTGCCTGGAGTCGACAGGGCCCGAACACTGAAGCTTTCTTT. As protein: CAWSRQGPNTEAFF.